A single T cell receptor (beta chain) is shown here with its context. This CDR3 has 14 amino acids. Germline V CDR1 and CDR2: GTSNPN, SVGIG (reference sequence). J gave up 9 bases and V 2 bases, and 2 bases lay outside the gene matches. This specimen belongs to a study of blood T cell repertoires in COVID-19. Turning to the study itself: PBMCs, B-cell-depleted T cells, or T cells provided the cDNA or gDNA that made up the material.

Authors' methods: Counts of nucleated cells, estimated from reference gene primer amplification, were obtained. Clones were sequenced by immunoSEQ multiplex PCR, and TCRdb holds only the in-frame ones, with some missing. The DNA was the basis for D and trimming; V, J and clone size are from that table. The data contain a few hundred thousand clones, approximately 83% of them singletons. This clonotype originated in a woman aged 40 to 55 with acute COVID-19. V and J are TRBV30 and TRBJ1-6; 12 bases agree with TRBD1. The sequenced sample was PBMCs or T cells enriched from blood (not recorded which). The CDR3 DNA reads TGTGCCTGGAGTCCGGGACAGGGGGCTTCACCCCTCCACTTT. As protein: CAWSPGQGASPLHF.